The 20 T cell receptor beta chains given below trace back to one sample, sequenced in a study of cytomegalovirus exposure and HLA in healthy donors. PCR used 60 Vbeta primers and 13 Jbeta primers. Using immunoSEQ multiplex PCR, the repertoire was profiled, and TCRdb retains in-frame clones only, with some absent. Among about 190,000 clones, 81% were seen once, and the ten largest hold over 3.5%. Sequencing was done on a sample of PBMCs. These receptors originate from a man in his fifties in good health and CMV-seronegative.

As for this clone: Other DNA sequences in this sample translate to the same CDR3. This chain links TRBV18 with TRBJ2-7, with 7 bases aligning to TRBD1. Unmatched junction bases numbered 2, after V lost 3 bases and J lost 3 bases. The V gene's germline CDR1 is KGHSH and CDR2 LQKENI. CDR3 length: 13 residues. For the CDR3, the DNA is TGTGCCAGCTCACCGGGACAGAACTACGAGCAGTACTTC. Translated, it gives CASSPGQNYEQYF.

This clone was counted a few times. The chain joins TRBV2 to TRBJ2-7, with no clear D. CDR1 SNHLY and CDR2 FYNNEI come from the germline V gene. The CDR3 totals 11 residues. Trimming left V 5 bases short and J 7 bases short, with 9 bases between. CDR3 sequence reads: CASSPFGEQYF. CDR3 DNA: TGTGCCAGCAGTCCGTTCGGGGAGCAGTACTTC.

This clone appeared a few times. The chain combines TRBV6-1 with TRBJ2-7; weak D call: TRBD1 (5 bases). Germline V CDR1 and CDR2: MNHNS, SASEGT. Trimming pared 2 bases from V and 3 bases from J, leaving 8 bases between. The CDR3 is 13 residues long. CDR3 DNA sequence: TGTGCCAGCAGTGAACAGGGCCTCTACGAGCAGTACTTC. This codes for CASSEQGLYEQYF.

This chain links TRBV6-6 with TRBJ1-3; possible D gene TRBD1, 5 bases. Trimming removed 6 bases at V and 0 bases at J, with 12 bases between. Germline assignment: CDR1 MNHNY and CDR2 SVGAGI (reference sequence). The CDR3 extends over 15 amino acids. The CDR3 sequence is CASRAGPVSGNTIYF. CDR3 bases: TGTGCCAGCAGAGCGGGACCTGTCTCTGGAAACACCATATATTTT.

The rearrangement links TRBV7-2 to TRBJ2-3; a weak D match, TRBD1 (6 bases). CDR3 length equals 14 residues. V was clipped by 4 bases and J by 2 bases, with 10 bases between them. The germline CDR1 and CDR2 sequences are SGHTA and FQGNSA. The CDR3 region is CASSSRQATDTQYF. In nucleotides, the CDR3 is TGTGCCAGCAGCTCTCGACAGGCCACAGATACGCAGTATTTT.

The chain employs TRBV5-6 and TRBJ1-1; 8 nucleotides agree with TRBD1. The J segment lost 6 bases and the V segment lost 4 bases, leaving 5 bases of the junction unmatched. The germline CDR1 and CDR2 sequences are SGHDT and YYEEEE. The CDR3 covers 13 residues. The CDR3 is CASSITGGPEAFF. The DNA of the CDR3 is TGTGCCAGCAGCATCACAGGGGGGCCTGAAGCTTTCTTT. Drawing the rest from reference TRBV5-6 and TRBJ1-1, the complete variable domain is DAGVTQSPTHLIKTRGQQVTLRCSPKSGHDTVSWYQQALGQGPQFIFQYYEEEERQRGNFPDRFSGHQFPNYSSELNVNALLLGDSALYLCASSITGGPEAFFGQGTRLTVV.

V is TRBV5-6 and J is TRBJ1-1; 9 bases align to TRBD1. This CDR3 is built from 17 residues. Germline values: CDR1 SGHDT, CDR2 YYEEEE. V was clipped by 3 bases and J by 2 bases; unmatched bases: 11. The chain's CDR3 is CASSSPRDRARNTEAFF. CDR3 DNA sequence: TGTGCCAGCAGCTCGCCCCGGGACAGGGCAAGAAACACTGAAGCTTTCTTT.

This clone is termed medium-sized (0.01 to 0.1%). V and J are TRBV25-1 and TRBJ1-2; D remains ambiguous. The CDR3 covers 14 residues. Germline assignment: CDR1 MGHDK and CDR2 SYGVNS. Trimming removed 5 bases from V and 0 bases from J, with 10 bases in between. The CDR3 sequence is CASSPTVTNYGYTF. The CDR3 region has the DNA TGTGCCAGCAGTCCCACGGTGACTAACTATGGCTACACCTTC.

This clone has just a few counts. The chain links TRBV10-3 to TRBJ2-3; 9 nucleotides line up with TRBD1. The germline V gene encodes CDR1 ENHRY and CDR2 SYGVKD. The CDR3 totals 15 residues. The ends lost 5 bases at V and 5 bases at J; junction bases unmatched: 8. The CDR3: CAISPQGAQGDTQYF. For the CDR3, the DNA is TGTGCCATCAGTCCACAGGGGGCCCAGGGAGATACGCAGTATTTT.

The CDR3 sequence is CASSPEIGLGARNTIYF. The CDR3 bases are TGTGCCAGCAGCCCAGAGATAGGACTGGGGGCAAGAAACACCATATATTTT. V is TRBV9 and J is TRBJ1-3; D may be TRBD1 (6 bases). There are 17 residues in the CDR3. Trimming cost V 4 bases and J 5 bases, with 22 bases left between them. In germline, CDR1 is SGDLS, CDR2 YYNGEE.

Only one count was recorded for this clone. This sequence joins TRBV9 and TRBJ2-3, with 8 bases that match TRBD2. This CDR3 is built from 15 residues. The germline CDR1 and CDR2 sequences are SGDLS and YYNGEE. V lost 3 bases and J lost 7; bases outside the gene matches: 10. DNA for the CDR3: TGTGCCAGCAGCGAGGGGGGAACTAGCGGATATACGCAGTATTTT. Protein: CASSEGGTSGYTQYF.

The chain recombines TRBV6-5 with TRBJ1-5; 7 nucleotides align to TRBD1. The CDR3 is 16 amino acids. Germline CDR1 and CDR2: MNHEY and SVGAGI. J gave up 0 bases and V 2 bases, and 4 bases lay outside the gene matches. CDR3 nucleotides: TGTGCCAGCAGTTACAGGGACAGATGTAGCAATCAGCCCCAGCATTTT. It encodes CASSYRDRCSNQPQHF.

The rearrangement links TRBV6-1 to TRBJ2-4; D is perhaps TRBD1 (5 bases). Looked up from germline, CDR1 is MNHNS and CDR2 is SASEGT. The V end lost 5 bases, the J end lost 7 bases, and 15 bases lay between the germline ends. This CDR3 has 14 amino acids. CDR3: CASSKQDRANIQYF. The CDR3, as DNA: TGTGCCAGCAGTAAACAGGATCGGGCCAACATTCAGTACTTC.

This clone was seen a few times. The chain employs TRBV10-3 and TRBJ1-5, with 8 bases aligning to TRBD1. This CDR3 has 15 amino acids. The germline gives CDR1 ENHRY, CDR2 SYGVKD. V trimming: 10 bases; J trimming: 6 bases; junction bases outside the gene matches: 14. As DNA, the CDR3 is TGTGCCAGCGACAGGGGCGGGGGAGCAGGTCAGCCCCAGCATTTT. This codes for CASDRGGGAGQPQHF.

This clone has just a few counts. The chain has TRBV30 and TRBJ2-1; D might be TRBD2 (6 bases). The CDR3 has 12 amino acids. Trimming shortened V by 7 bases and J by 4 bases, and 11 bases separated the two germline ends. CDR1 and CDR2 (germline): GTSNPN, SVGIG (reference sequence). As DNA, the CDR3 is TGTGCCTTGGATGCGGGGTACAATGAGCAGTTCTTC. Amino acids: CALDAGYNEQFF.

This clone was recorded only once. The V call is TRBV10-3, the J call TRBJ1-1, with unresolved D. Looked up from germline, CDR1 is ENHRY and CDR2 is SYGVKD. V shed 3 bases and J shed 6 bases, with 8 bases lying between them. This CDR3 is built from 12 residues. CDR3 region: CAISDFDSEAFF. CDR3 in DNA: TGTGCCATCAGTGATTTTGACTCTGAAGCTTTCTTT.

CDR3 protein: CASSPYRGGYTF. In DNA, the CDR3 is TGTGCCAGCAGTCCCTACAGGGGGGGCTACACCTTC. This rearrangement joins TRBV2 to TRBJ1-2; 8 nucleotides agree with TRBD1. V gave up 5 bases and J gave up 8 bases; unmatched junction bases: 4. Germline CDR1 and CDR2: SNHLY and FYNNEI. The CDR3 contains 12 residues. The whole variable domain, filled in from reference TRBV2 and TRBJ1-2, reads EPEVTQTPSHQVTQMGQEVILRCVPISNHLYFYWYRQILGQKVEFLVSFYNNEISEKSEIFDDQFSVERPDGSNFTLKIRSTKLEDSAMYFCASSPYRGGYTFGSGTRLTVV.

This chain joins TRBV5-1 and TRBJ2-7; D is possibly TRBD1 (5 bases). The CDR3 is 15 amino acids. Germline V gene lookup returns CDR1 SGHRS and CDR2 YFSETQ. The V gene lost 0 bases and the J gene lost 5 bases, with 15 bases spanning the gap. The CDR3 protein is CASSLESGPLDEQYF. Written as DNA, the CDR3 is TGCGCCAGCAGCTTGGAATCAGGGCCATTGGACGAGCAGTACTTC.

V is TRBV2 and J is TRBJ1-4, with D perhaps matching TRBD1 (5 bases). V lost 3 bases to trimming and J lost 10 bases, with 15 bases between them. The length of the CDR3 is 14 residues. CDR1 and CDR2 from the germline V gene are SNHLY and FYNNEI. CDR3 DNA sequence: TGTGCCAGCAGTGATGGGGCTGGATTATTAAAACTGTTTTTT. Encoded protein: CASSDGAGLLKLFF.

V usage is TRBV19 and J usage is TRBJ1-5; unclear D gene. The CDR3 has 15 residues. V was pared by 7 bases and J by 7 bases, with 20 bases between. Germline V CDR1 and CDR2: LNHDA, SQIVND (reference sequence). The CDR3 loop reads CASTDRDLGRQPQHF. CDR3 DNA: TGTGCCAGTACCGACCGGGATCTAGGGAGGCAGCCCCAGCATTTT.